This T cell receptor beta chain emerged from a study of cytomegalovirus exposure and HLA in healthy donors. Use of 60 Vbeta and 13 Jbeta primers characterized the PCR. The repertoire was sequenced with immunoSEQ multiplex PCR; TCRdb's copy has only in-frame clones and lacks some. The sample shows around 80,000 clones, 60% to 85% of them seen only once. With respect to this clone: No antigen is known for it.

Study-level findings and limits: Further analysis was carried out later, and it showed several of the most significant clusters appearing linked to common viral pathogens. CMV serostatus alone was available as immune exposure information. Later analysis associated a missense DCLRE1C variant with TCR beta V- and J-gene trimming.

The CDR3 totals 15 residues. V dropped 6 bases and J dropped 0; count of bases not matched to a gene: 5. Germline lookup yields CDR1 MNHEY and CDR2 SVGAGI. The receptor was derived from a young man in good health and CMV-seropositive. The material sequenced was PBMCs. The chain uses TRBV6-5 and TRBJ1-5, with TRBD1 identical over 7 bases. CDR3 sequence reads: CASSRTGDSNQPQHF. The CDR3 DNA reads TGTGCCAGCAGCCGAACAGGGGATAGCAATCAGCCCCAGCATTTT.